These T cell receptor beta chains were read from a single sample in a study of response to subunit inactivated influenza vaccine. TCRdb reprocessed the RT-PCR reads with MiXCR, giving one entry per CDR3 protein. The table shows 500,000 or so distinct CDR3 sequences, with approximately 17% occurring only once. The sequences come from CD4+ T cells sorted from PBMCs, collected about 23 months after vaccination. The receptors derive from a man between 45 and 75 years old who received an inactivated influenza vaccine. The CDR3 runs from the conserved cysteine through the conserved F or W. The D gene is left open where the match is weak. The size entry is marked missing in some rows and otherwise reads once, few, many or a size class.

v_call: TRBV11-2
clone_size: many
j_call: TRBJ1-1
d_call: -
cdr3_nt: TGTGCCAGCAGCACCACGATGTGGACGGAGGGGACTGAAGCTTTCTTT
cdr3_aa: CASSTTMWTEGTEAFF

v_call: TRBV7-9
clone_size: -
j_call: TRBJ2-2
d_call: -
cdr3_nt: TGTGCCAGCAGCTTATATGAGAGATCCGGGGAGCTGTTTTTT
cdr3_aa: CASSLYERSGELFF

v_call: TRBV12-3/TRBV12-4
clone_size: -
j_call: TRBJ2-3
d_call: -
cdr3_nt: TGTGCCAGCAGTTTGAGGCTGGCTATCACGGATACGCAGTATTTT
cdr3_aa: CASSLRLAITDTQYF

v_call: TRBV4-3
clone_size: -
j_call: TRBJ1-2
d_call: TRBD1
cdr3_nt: TGCGCCAGCAGCCGGACGGACAGGGGCGGGGGCTACACCTTC
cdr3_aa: CASSRTDRGGGYTF

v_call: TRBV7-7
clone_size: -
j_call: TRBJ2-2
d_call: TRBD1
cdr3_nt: TGTGCCAGCAGCTTAGCGTCCAGGGGGCACACCGGGGAGCTGTTTTTT
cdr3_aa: CASSLASRGHTGELFF

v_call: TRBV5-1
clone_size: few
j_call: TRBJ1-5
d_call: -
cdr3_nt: TGCGCCAGCAGTATTCAGCCCCAGCATTTT
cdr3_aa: CASSIQPQHF

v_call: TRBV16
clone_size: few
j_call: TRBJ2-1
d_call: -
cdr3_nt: TGTGCCAGCAGAGACTTTGCGGGGCACTACAATGAGCAGTTCTTC
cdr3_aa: CASRDFAGHYNEQFF

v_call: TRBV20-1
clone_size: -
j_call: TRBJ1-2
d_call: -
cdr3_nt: TGCAGTGCTAGAGAATACAACAAGAACTATGGCTACACCTTC
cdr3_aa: CSAREYNKNYGYTF

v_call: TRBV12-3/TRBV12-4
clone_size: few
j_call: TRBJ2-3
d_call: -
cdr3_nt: TGTGCCAGCAGTTTTAGACAGGCAGATACGCAGTATTTT
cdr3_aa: CASSFRQADTQYF

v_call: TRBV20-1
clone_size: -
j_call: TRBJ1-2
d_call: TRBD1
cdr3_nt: TGCAGTGCCAACGTAGGACAGGGATCCTATGGCTACACCTTC
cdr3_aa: CSANVGQGSYGYTF

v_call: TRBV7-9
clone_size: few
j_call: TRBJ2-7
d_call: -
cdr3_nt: TGTGCCAGCAGCAAACAAGTAAACTACGAGCAGTACTTC
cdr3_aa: CASSKQVNYEQYF

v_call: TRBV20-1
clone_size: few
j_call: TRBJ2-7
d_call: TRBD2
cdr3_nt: TGCAGTGCTCTTAGCGGGAGGGGAGTCAACGAGCAGTACTTC
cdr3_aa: CSALSGRGVNEQYF

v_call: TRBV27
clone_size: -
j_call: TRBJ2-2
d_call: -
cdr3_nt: TGTGCCAGCAGGGGATCCCCCACGGGCACCGGGGAGCTGTTTTTT
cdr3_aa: CASRGSPTGTGELFF

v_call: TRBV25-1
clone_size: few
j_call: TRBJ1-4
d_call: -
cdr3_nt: TGTGCCAGCAGTGTTAATCTCCTGGCTAATGAAAAACTGTTTTTT
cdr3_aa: CASSVNLLANEKLFF

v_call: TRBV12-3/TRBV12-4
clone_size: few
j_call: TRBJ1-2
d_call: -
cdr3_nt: TGTGCCAGCACCTTATTGGGGCAAGCTAACTATGGCTACACCTTC
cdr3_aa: CASTLLGQANYGYTF

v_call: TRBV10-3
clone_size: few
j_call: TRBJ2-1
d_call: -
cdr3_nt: TGTGCCTCCGGGACGATCAACAATGAGCAGTTCTTC
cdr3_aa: CASGTINNEQFF

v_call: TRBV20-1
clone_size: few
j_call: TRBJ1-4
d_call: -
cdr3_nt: TGCAGTGCTAGAGAAGGTCCAGGGATGTCCGAAAAACTGTTTTTT
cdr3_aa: CSAREGPGMSEKLFF

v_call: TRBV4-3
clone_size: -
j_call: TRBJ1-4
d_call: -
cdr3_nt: TGCGCCAGCAGCCAGGACCGCAAAAAACTGTTTTTT
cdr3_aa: CASSQDRKKLFF

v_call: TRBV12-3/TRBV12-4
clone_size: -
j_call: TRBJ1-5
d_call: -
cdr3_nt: TGTGCCAGCAGTTTCCAGGGGACGAGGCCCCAGCATTTT
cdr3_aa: CASSFQGTRPQHF

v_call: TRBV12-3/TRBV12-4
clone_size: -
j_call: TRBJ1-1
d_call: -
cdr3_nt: TGTGCCAGCAGTTCGGGACTGAACATTGAAGCTTTCTTT
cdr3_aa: CASSSGLNIEAFF

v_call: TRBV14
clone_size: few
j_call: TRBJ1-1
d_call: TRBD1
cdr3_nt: TGTGCCAGCAGGAGACAGGGCGAGTTATCTGAAGCTTTCTTT
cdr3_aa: CASRRQGELSEAFF

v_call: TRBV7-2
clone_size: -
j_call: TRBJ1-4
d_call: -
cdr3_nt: TGTGCCAGCAGCCCAGTTAGGGCAACTAATGAAAAACTGTTTTTT
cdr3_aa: CASSPVRATNEKLFF

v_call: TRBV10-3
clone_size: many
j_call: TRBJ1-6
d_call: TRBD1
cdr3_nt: TGTGCCATCAGGCCTGACAGGGTTGGTTCACCCCTCCACTTT
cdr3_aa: CAIRPDRVGSPLHF

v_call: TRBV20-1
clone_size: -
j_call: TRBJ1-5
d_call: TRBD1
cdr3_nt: TGCAGTGCACCGGACAGGGGGCAAAGAAATCAGCCCCAGCATTTT
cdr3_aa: CSAPDRGQRNQPQHF

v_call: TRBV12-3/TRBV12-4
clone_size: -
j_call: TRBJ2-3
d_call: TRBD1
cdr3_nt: TGTGCCAGCAGCGGGACAGGCCTTCGGGCAGATACGCAGTATTTT
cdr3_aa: CASSGTGLRADTQYF

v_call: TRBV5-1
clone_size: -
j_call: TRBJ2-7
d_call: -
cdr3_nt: TGCGCCAGCAGCGAAACAGGGACCTACGAGCAGTACTTC
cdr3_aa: CASSETGTYEQYF

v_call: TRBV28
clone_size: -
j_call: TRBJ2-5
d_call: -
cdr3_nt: TGTGCCAGCCAAAGGACATCCCAAGAGACCCAGTACTTC
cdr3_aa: CASQRTSQETQYF